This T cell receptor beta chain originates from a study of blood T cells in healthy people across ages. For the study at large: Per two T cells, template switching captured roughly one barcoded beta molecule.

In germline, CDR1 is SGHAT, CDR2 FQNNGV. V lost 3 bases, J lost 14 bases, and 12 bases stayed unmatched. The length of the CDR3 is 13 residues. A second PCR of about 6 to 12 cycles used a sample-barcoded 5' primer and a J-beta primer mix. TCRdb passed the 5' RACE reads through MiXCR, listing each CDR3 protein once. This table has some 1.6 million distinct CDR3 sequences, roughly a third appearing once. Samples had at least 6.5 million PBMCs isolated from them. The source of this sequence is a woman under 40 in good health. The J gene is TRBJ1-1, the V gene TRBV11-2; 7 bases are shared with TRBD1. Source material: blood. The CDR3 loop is CASSLTGPYETFF. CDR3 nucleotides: TGTGCCAGCAGCTTGACAGGGCCCTACGAGACATTCTTT.